This TCR beta chain was documented in a study of T cells in Graves' hyperthyroidism and ophthalmopathy. Broader study findings: In blood, most of the thyroid clonotypes expanded above 0.001 were also present. By a 13 V-J model, ophthalmopathy was set apart from stable hyperthyroidism.

The study enrolled patients aged 18 to 65 with newly diagnosed hyperthyroidism of under 2 months' duration. Exclusion of a patient resulted from uncontrolled infection, other autoimmune disease, pregnancy or lactation. RNA transcripts yielded amplified TCR beta CDR3 regions. First-round RT-PCR of the TCR CDR3 relied on the HTBI primer set. In TCRdb, the multiplex PCR reads were re-called with MiXCR into one record per CDR3 protein. The table lists a few hundred thousand distinct CDR3 sequences, about 43% of them singletons. Germline CDR1 reads LNHDA; CDR2 reads SQIVND (reference sequence). Trimming pared 3 bases from V and 10 bases from J, leaving 10 bases between. The CDR3 runs to 13 residues. At least ten counts were recorded for this clonotype. Its antigen remains unknown.

This receptor was taken from a woman aged 18-30 years with Graves' hyperthyroidism. The rearrangement uses TRBV19 and TRBJ1-6; D is unclear. The sample comprised peripheral blood or thyroid tissue (not recorded which). As DNA, the CDR3 is TGTGCCAGTAGTATGGAGTCTAGCTCACCCCTCCACTTT. Amino acid sequence: CASSMESSSPLHF.